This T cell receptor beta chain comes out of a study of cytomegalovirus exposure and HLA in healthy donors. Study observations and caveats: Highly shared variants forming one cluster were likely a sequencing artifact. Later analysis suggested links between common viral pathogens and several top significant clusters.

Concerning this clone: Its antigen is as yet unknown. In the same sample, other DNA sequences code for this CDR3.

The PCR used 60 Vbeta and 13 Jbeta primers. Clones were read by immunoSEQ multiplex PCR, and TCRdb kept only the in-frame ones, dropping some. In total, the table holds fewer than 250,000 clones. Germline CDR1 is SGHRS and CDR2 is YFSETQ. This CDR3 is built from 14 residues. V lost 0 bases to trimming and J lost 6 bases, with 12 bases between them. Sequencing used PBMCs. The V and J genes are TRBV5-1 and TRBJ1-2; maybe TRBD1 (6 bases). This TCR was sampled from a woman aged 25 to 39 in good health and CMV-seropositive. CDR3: CASSLGTPGDGYTF. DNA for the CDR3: TGCGCCAGCAGCTTGGGAACTCCAGGGGATGGCTACACCTTC.